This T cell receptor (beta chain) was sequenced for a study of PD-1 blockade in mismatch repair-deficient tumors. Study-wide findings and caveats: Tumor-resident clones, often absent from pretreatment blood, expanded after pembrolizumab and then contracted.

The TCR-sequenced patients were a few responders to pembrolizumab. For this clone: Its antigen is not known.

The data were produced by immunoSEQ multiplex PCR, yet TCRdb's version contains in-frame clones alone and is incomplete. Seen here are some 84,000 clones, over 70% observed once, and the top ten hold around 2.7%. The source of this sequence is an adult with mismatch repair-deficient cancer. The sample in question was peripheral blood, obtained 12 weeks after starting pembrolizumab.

The CDR3 loop is CASTMGLAGDNEQFF. In DNA form, the CDR3 reads TGTGCCAGCACCATGGGACTAGCGGGAGACAATGAGCAGTTCTTC. The chain is built from TRBV7-3 and TRBJ2-1; TRBD2 matches at 14 bases. J gave up 5 bases and V 7 bases, and 4 bases lay outside the gene matches. Germline V lookup: CDR1 SGHTA, CDR2 FQGTGA. This CDR3 comprises 15 residues.